What follows are 8 T cell receptor beta chains derived from one specimen sequenced in a study of blood T cell repertoires in COVID-19. Only in-frame clones appear in the TCRdb table, and some are missing; sequencing was by immunoSEQ multiplex PCR. Of around 170,000 clones in the sample, approximately 80% were seen once. The sample taken for sequencing was PBMCs or T cells enriched from blood (not recorded which). Source of these receptors: a man in his fifties who had recovered from COVID-19.

The CDR3 is CASSQGQVGDSPLHF. The CDR3 DNA follows: TGCGCCAGCAGCCAAGGGCAGGTAGGGGATTCACCCCTCCACTTT. The J gene is TRBJ1-6, the V gene TRBV4-3, with D tentatively TRBD1 (5 bases). V dropped 1 base and J dropped 8 bases, with 12 bases sitting between them. The CDR3 has 15 amino acids. Germline V gives CDR1 LGHNA, CDR2 YSLEER.

The V and J genes are TRBV3-1 (or the pseudogene TRBV3-2) and TRBJ1-1; D is perhaps TRBD1 (5 bases). Germline V gives CDR1 LGHDT, CDR2 YNNKEL (reference sequence). The ends were cut back, 1 base at V and 0 bases at J, with 9 bases in the middle. This CDR3 is built from 15 residues. The CDR3 DNA sequence: TGTGCCAGCAGCCAAGGGGGCACCATGAACACTGAAGCTTTCTTT. It is translated as CASSQGGTMNTEAFF.

The chain couples TRBV3-1 (or the pseudogene TRBV3-2) to TRBJ1-6, with D perhaps TRBD1 (6 bases). The CDR3 covers 16 residues. Looked up from germline, CDR1 is LGHDT and CDR2 is YNNKEL (reference sequence). V was trimmed by 4 bases and J by 4 bases, leaving 14 bases between them. The CDR3 bases are TGTGCCAGCAGCCCAGACCGGACAGTTTATAATTCACCCCTCCACTTT. This encodes CASSPDRTVYNSPLHF.

The chain carries TRBV6-5 and TRBJ2-2; unclear D gene. The CDR3 is made up of 13 amino acids. Germline-derived CDR1 and CDR2 are MNHEY and SVGAGI. The ends were cut back, 8 bases at V and 5 bases at J, with 12 bases in the middle. The CDR3 DNA sequence: TGTGCCAGCGCGCGGCGTCGGACCGGGGAGCTGTTTTTT. This gives the protein CASARRRTGELFF.

A single count supports this clone. This chain joins TRBV19 and TRBJ1-2, with 7 nucleotides matching TRBD1. The CDR3 extends over 14 amino acids. Germline V lookup: CDR1 LNHDA, CDR2 SQIVND (reference sequence). V shed 3 bases, J shed 4 bases, and the junction held 5 bases outside the gene matches. CDR3 loop: CASSITGVSYGYTF. Here the CDR3 DNA reads TGTGCCAGTAGTATTACAGGGGTCTCCTATGGCTACACCTTC. Full variable domain (rest looked up from reference TRBV19 and TRBJ1-2): DGGITQSPKYLFRKEGQNVTLSCEQNLNHDAMYWYRQDPGQGLRLIYYSQIVNDFQKGDIAEGYSVSREKKESFPLTVTSAQKNPTAFYLCASSITGVSYGYTFGSGTRLTVV.

Only one count was recorded for this clone. The rearrangement uses TRBV2 and TRBJ1-2, with D hard to call. This CDR3 spans 13 amino acids. V lost 7 bases and J 5 bases, leaving 14 bases between the germline ends. Germline assignment: CDR1 SNHLY and CDR2 FYNNEI. In DNA form, the CDR3 reads TGTGCCAGCAAGAGGGCTGACGTTTATGGCTACACCTTC. It specifies CASKRADVYGYTF. The complete variable domain, with remaining parts taken from reference TRBV2 and TRBJ1-2, reads EPEVTQTPSHQVTQMGQEVILRCVPISNHLYFYWYRQILGQKVEFLVSFYNNEISEKSEIFDDQFSVERPDGSNFTLKIRSTKLEDSAMYFCASKRADVYGYTFGSGTRLTVV.

The chain carries TRBV2 and TRBJ2-7, with 10 bases aligning to TRBD1. V shed 6 bases and J 2 bases; nucleotides not matched to a gene: 7. This CDR3 comprises 15 residues. CDR1 is SNHLY, CDR2 FYNNEI, per germline. This chain's CDR3 is CASRPRDRGTYEQYF. For the CDR3, the DNA is TGTGCCAGCAGGCCCCGGGACAGGGGCACCTACGAGCAGTACTTC.

The V and J genes are TRBV10-3 and TRBJ1-1; a weak D match, TRBD1 (5 bases). The CDR3 totals 15 residues. CDR1 is ENHRY, CDR2 SYGVKD, per germline. V was shortened by 0 bases and J by 0 bases, with 8 bases between the two germline ends. The CDR3 coding sequence is TGTGCCATCAGTGAGTCGGCAGGGATGAACACTGAAGCTTTCTTT. Its protein is CAISESAGMNTEAFF.